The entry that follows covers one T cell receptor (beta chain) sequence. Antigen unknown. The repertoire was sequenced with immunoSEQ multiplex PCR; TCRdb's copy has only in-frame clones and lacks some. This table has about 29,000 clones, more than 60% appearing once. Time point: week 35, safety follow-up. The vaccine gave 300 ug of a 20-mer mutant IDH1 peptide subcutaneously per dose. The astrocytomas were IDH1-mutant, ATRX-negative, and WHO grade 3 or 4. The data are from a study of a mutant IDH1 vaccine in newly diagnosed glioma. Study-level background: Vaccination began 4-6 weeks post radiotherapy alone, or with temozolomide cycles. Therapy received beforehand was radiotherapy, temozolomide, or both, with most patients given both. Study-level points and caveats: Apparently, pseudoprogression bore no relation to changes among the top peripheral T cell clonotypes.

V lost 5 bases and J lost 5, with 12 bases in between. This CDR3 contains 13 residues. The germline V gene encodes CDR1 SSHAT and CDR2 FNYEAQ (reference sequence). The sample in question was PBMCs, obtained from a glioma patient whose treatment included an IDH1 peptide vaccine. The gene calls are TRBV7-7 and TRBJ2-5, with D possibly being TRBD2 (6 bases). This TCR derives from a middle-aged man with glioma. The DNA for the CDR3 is TGTGCCAGCAGCGGTGGGGCGGGGGAGACCCAGTACTTC. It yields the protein CASSGGAGETQYF.